This T cell receptor (beta chain) was sequenced for a study of blood T cells in healthy people across ages. Study-level points and caveats: In these data, TCR beta diversity tracked strongly with naive T cell percentage.

As regards this clonotype: Its cognate antigen is unknown.

The CDR3 is 14 amino acids. V shed 5 bases and J shed 6 bases, with 16 bases lying between them. Germline values: CDR1 MNHEY, CDR2 SVGAGI. Together with a sample-barcoded 5' primer, a J-beta primer mix was included in a second PCR lasting 7 to 11 cycles. TCRdb used MiXCR to reprocess the 5' RACE reads, holding one entry per CDR3 protein. Altogether 1.2 million to 1.5 million distinct CDR3 sequences are present, around 39% being singletons, with the ten largest covering roughly 8.2%. This TCR was sampled from a woman aged 18-29 years in good health. The rearrangement joins TRBV6-5 to TRBJ1-1; weak D call: TRBD1 (5 bases). Sequencing was carried out using blood. CDR3 loop: CASSPPGLGAEAFF. The CDR3 coding sequence is TGTGCCAGCAGTCCTCCAGGGCTCGGAGCTGAAGCTTTCTTT.